The 21 T cell receptor beta chains given below trace back to one sample, sequenced in a study of blood T cell repertoires in COVID-19. Only in-frame clones appear in the TCRdb table, and some are missing; sequencing was by immunoSEQ multiplex PCR. Of some 70,000 clones listed, over 75% are singletons. Sequenced material: peripheral blood. The origin of the receptors is a man in his forties or fifties with active COVID-19.

CDR3 sequence: CASSQLAGRGGTDTQYF. CDR3 sequence (DNA): TGCGCCAGCAGCCAGCTAGCGGGGCGGGGGGGTACAGATACGCAGTATTTT. The chain recombines TRBV4-3 with TRBJ2-3; 9 positions agree with TRBD2. The CDR3 runs 17 residues. Germline assignment: CDR1 LGHNA and CDR2 YSLEER. Trimming took 3 bases from V and 3 from J; bases not matched to a gene: 10.

The gene calls are TRBV14 and TRBJ1-1; 7 nucleotides agree with TRBD1. Germline V gene data show CDR1 as SGHDN and CDR2 as FVKESK. V shed 3 bases, J shed 1 base, and the junction held 2 bases outside the gene matches. This CDR3 has 14 residues. Here the CDR3 reads CASSQRDRNTEAFF. The CDR3 coding sequence is TGTGCCAGCAGCCAGCGGGACAGGAACACTGAAGCTTTCTTT.

The rearrangement uses TRBV28 and TRBJ1-2; TRBD1 might be the D (6 bases). Germline-derived CDR1 and CDR2 are MDHEN and SYDVKM. This CDR3 is built from 13 residues. Trimming pared 6 bases from V and 6 bases from J, leaving 14 bases between. The CDR3 DNA is TGTGCCAGCAGAGGACAGTGGGGCCATGGCTACACCTTC. Protein: CASRGQWGHGYTF.

The chain recombines TRBV5-6 with TRBJ2-3; 9 bases agree with TRBD2. Trimming cost V 1 base and J 5 bases; bases outside gene matches: 5. The CDR3 has 15 amino acids. From germline, CDR1 is SGHDT and CDR2 YYEEEE. CDR3: CASSLSSGGRDTQYF. CDR3 sequence (DNA): TGTGCCAGCAGCTTGAGCAGCGGGGGGCGAGATACGCAGTATTTT.

The genes are TRBV27 and TRBJ2-1; tentatively, D is TRBD2 (6 bases). V was pared by 1 base and J by 2 bases, with 15 bases between. Germline V gene data show CDR1 as MNHEY and CDR2 as SMNVEV (reference sequence). CDR3 size: 17 residues. The CDR3 sequence is CASSLLPGTATYNEQFF. CDR3 bases: TGTGCCAGCAGTTTATTGCCGGGGACTGCTACCTACAATGAGCAGTTCTTC.

This clone is medium-sized (0.01 to 0.1%) in the sample. The chain couples TRBV4-1 to TRBJ1-1, with 8 bases aligning to TRBD1. CDR1 MGHRA and CDR2 YSYEKL come from the germline V gene. J gave up 3 bases and V 0 bases, and 3 bases lay outside the gene matches. This CDR3 region has 15 residues. CDR3 residues: CASSQDRDRYTEAFF. DNA of the CDR3: TGCGCCAGCAGCCAAGATAGGGACAGGTACACTGAAGCTTTCTTT.

The gene calls are TRBV6-5 and TRBJ1-2, with D perhaps matching TRBD1 (5 bases). Germline V gene lookup returns CDR1 MNHEY and CDR2 SVGAGI. CDR3 length: 14 residues. Trimming left V 0 bases short and J 8 bases short, with 13 bases between. DNA for the CDR3: TGTGCCAGCAGTTACTCTGGCGGGGGTCGGGGCTACACCTTC. Amino acids: CASSYSGGGRGYTF.

The chain links TRBV3-1 (or the pseudogene TRBV3-2) to TRBJ2-7; D is ambiguous. The CDR3 spans 14 residues. CDR1 and CDR2 (germline): LGHDT, YNNKEL (reference sequence). V lost 0 bases, J lost 0 bases, and 6 bases lay in between. CDR3 in DNA: TGTGCCAGCAGCCAAGAGCTTAGCTCCTACGAGCAGTACTTC. As protein: CASSQELSSYEQYF.

The chain links TRBV19 to TRBJ1-6; 7 nucleotides match TRBD1. J gave up 5 bases and V 1 base, and 5 bases lay outside the gene matches. Germline assignment: CDR1 LNHDA and CDR2 SQIVND (reference sequence). The CDR3 extends over 16 amino acids. The CDR3 protein is CASSIGRQGNNSPLHF. The CDR3 nucleotides read TGTGCCAGTAGTATAGGAAGACAGGGAAATAATTCACCCCTCCACTTT.

The chain has TRBV28 and TRBJ2-7; D is unclear. The CDR3 totals 13 residues. V was shortened by 2 bases and J by 2 bases, with 7 bases between the two germline ends. Per the germline V gene, CDR1 is MDHEN and CDR2 is SYDVKM. The CDR3 sequence is CASSLPIPYEQYF. The CDR3 DNA reads TGTGCCAGCAGTTTACCCATCCCCTACGAGCAGTACTTC.

This sequence joins TRBV7-2 and TRBJ2-3, with D hard to call. In germline, CDR1 is SGHTA, CDR2 FQGNSA. The CDR3 runs to 15 residues. With 1 base removed from V and 2 bases from J, the gap between germline ends came to 10 bases. The CDR3 DNA follows: TGTGCCAGCAGCTTAGGTCTCTCCTACACAGATACGCAGTATTTT. This sequence encodes CASSLGLSYTDTQYF.

This chain joins TRBV11-3 and TRBJ1-1; a possible D gene is TRBD1 (6 bases). V gave up 1 base and J gave up 0 bases, with 18 bases separating them. The CDR3 is 18 amino acids. CDR1 is SGHNT and CDR2 is YENEEA in the germline V gene. CDR3 sequence: CASSLGGASGALNTEAFF. CDR3 DNA: TGTGCCAGCAGCTTAGGTGGCGCGTCAGGGGCCCTGAACACTGAAGCTTTCTTT.

Remarks on this clone: One end of the junction varies from germline; a read error may be responsible. The rearrangement links TRBV28 to TRBJ2-5; 8 bases fit TRBD1. The CDR3 is 11 residues long. Per the germline V gene, CDR1 is MDHEN and CDR2 is SYDVKM. The CDR3 nucleotides read TGTGCCAGCAGTTTAGGGGACAGGTTGGACTTC. Protein sequence: CASSLGDRLDF.

The chain recombines TRBV30 with TRBJ2-4; the match to TRBD1 covers 9 bases. The J segment lost 4 bases and the V segment lost 4 bases, leaving 8 bases of the junction unmatched. Per the germline V gene, CDR1 is GTSNPN and CDR2 is SVGIG (reference sequence). There are 15 residues in the CDR3. CDR3 loop: CAWKPPGQGKNIQYF. The CDR3 DNA reads TGTGCCTGGAAGCCTCCCGGACAGGGGAAAAACATTCAGTACTTC.

This clone was seen just once. The V call is TRBV5-1, the J call TRBJ2-5; D possibly corresponds to TRBD2 (6 bases). This CDR3 spans 16 amino acids. Germline V lookup: CDR1 SGHRS, CDR2 YFSETQ. Trimming left V 1 base short and J 1 base short, with 14 bases between. This CDR3 is CASSLMTGTLQETQYF. The DNA of the CDR3 is TGCGCCAGCAGCTTGATGACGGGGACTCTCCAAGAGACCCAGTACTTC.

In this sample, this clone turned up once. The rearrangement links TRBV24-1 to TRBJ2-2; D perhaps matches TRBD1 (5 bases). The ends were cut back, 9 bases at V and 4 bases at J, with 11 bases in the middle. The germline gives CDR1 KGHDR, CDR2 SFDVKD. The length of the CDR3 is 13 residues. CDR3: CATQGPSTGELFF. As DNA, the CDR3 is TGTGCCACCCAGGGTCCCAGCACCGGGGAGCTGTTTTTT.

A few counts support this clone. The chain combines TRBV28 with TRBJ1-6; possible D gene TRBD1, 5 bases. The V gene's germline CDR1 is MDHEN and CDR2 SYDVKM. This CDR3 has 13 amino acids. The V end lost 9 bases, the J end lost 5 bases, and 11 bases lay between the germline ends. DNA of the CDR3: TGTGCCAGTATCCCCAGGGATAATTCACCCCTCCACTTT. Protein product: CASIPRDNSPLHF.

V is TRBV19 and J is TRBJ2-7, with 7 nucleotides matching TRBD1. Germline CDR1 LNHDA, CDR2 SQIVND (reference sequence). The length of the CDR3 is 15 residues. With V trimmed by 4 bases and J by 4 bases, 10 bases remained unmatched. The CDR3 loop is CASSTDRAPTYEQYF. In DNA, the CDR3 is TGTGCCAGTAGTACTGACAGGGCCCCTACATACGAGCAGTACTTC.

In this sample, this clone turned up once. This sequence joins TRBV9 and TRBJ2-3, with 7 bases that match TRBD2. Looked up from germline, CDR1 is SGDLS and CDR2 is YYNGEE. Trimming removed 1 base from V and 4 bases from J; junction bases left unmatched: 9. This CDR3 spans 16 amino acids. The CDR3 region has the DNA TGTGCCAGCAGCGTACCAACGACTAGCTCCGCAGATACGCAGTATTTT. Amino acids: CASSVPTTSSADTQYF.

The chain employs TRBV6-6 and TRBJ2-3, with 12 bases fitting TRBD2. Germline trimming cut 7 bases from V and 6 bases from J; bases unmatched to any gene: 8. The CDR3 length is 15 residues. From germline, CDR1 is MNHNY and CDR2 SVGAGI (reference sequence). CDR3 in amino acids: CASNLLAGGMDTQYF. The CDR3 DNA reads as TGTGCCAGCAATCTACTAGCGGGGGGTATGGATACGCAGTATTTT.

The J gene is TRBJ2-7, the V gene TRBV12-3 or TRBV12-4, with TRBD2 as a possible D gene (6 bases). Trimming removed 6 bases at V and 3 bases at J, with 9 bases between. The CDR3 spans 12 residues. For the CDR3, the DNA is TGTGCCAGCAGCCCGGGGGTCTACGAGCAGTACTTC. The encoded protein is CASSPGVYEQYF.